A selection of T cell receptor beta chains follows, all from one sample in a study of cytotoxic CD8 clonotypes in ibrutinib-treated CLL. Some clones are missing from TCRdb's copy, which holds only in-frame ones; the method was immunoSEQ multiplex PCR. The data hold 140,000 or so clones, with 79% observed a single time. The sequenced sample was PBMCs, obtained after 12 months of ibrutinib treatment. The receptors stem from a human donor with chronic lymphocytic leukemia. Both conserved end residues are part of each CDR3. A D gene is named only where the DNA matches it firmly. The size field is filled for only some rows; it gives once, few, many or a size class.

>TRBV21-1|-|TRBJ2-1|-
TGTGCCAGCAGCAAATATCAGGGGCCCTACGAATACAATGAGCAGTTCTTC
CASSKYQGPYEYNEQFF
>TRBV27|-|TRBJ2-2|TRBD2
TGTGCCAGCAGTGCACCCGGGACTAACAACACCGGGGAGCTGTTTTTT
CASSAPGTNNTGELFF
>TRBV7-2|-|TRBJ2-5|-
TGTGCCAGCAGCCTTAAAGAGACCCAGTACTTC
CASSLKETQYF
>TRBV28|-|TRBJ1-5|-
TGTGCCAGCTCGGGATACGGCAATCAGCCCCAGCATTTT
CASSGYGNQPQHF
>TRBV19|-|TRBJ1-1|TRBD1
TGTGCCAGTAGTGACCCACAGGACAGGGACACTGAAGCTTTCTTT
CASSDPQDRDTEAFF
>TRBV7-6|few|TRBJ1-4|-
TGTGCCAGCACCGACCTTTTTACGAATGAAAAACTGTTTTTT
CASTDLFTNEKLFF
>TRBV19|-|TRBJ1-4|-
TGTGCCAGTCAACGGTCGGGGGGTTTTAATGAAAAACTGTTTTTT
CASQRSGGFNEKLFF
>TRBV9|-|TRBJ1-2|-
TGTGCCAGCAGCGTAGATGCAAATGATATGGATGGCTACACCTTC
CASSVDANDMDGYTF
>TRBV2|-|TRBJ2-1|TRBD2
TGTGCCAGCAGAAGCTGGACTAGCGGGGGGGATGAGCAGTTCTTC
CASRSWTSGGDEQFF
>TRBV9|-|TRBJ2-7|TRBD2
TGTGCCAGCAGCGGGGGGAGAGGACTAGCTAACGAGCAGTACTTC
CASSGGRGLANEQYF
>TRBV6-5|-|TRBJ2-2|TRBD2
TGTGCCAGCAGTTACCAGGGACTAGTCGGTGGGGAGCTGTTTTTT
CASSYQGLVGGELFF
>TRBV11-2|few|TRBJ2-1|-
TGTGCCAGCAGCGTCGGGAACAATGAGCAGTTCTTC
CASSVGNNEQFF
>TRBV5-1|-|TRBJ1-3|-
TGCGCCAGCAGCTTAGGGACAAACTCTGGAAACACCATATATTTT
CASSLGTNSGNTIYF
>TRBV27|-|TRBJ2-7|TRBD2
TGTGCCAGCAGTCCCCGAATGATAGCGGGAGGATCCTCCTACGAGCAGTACTTC
CASSPRMIAGGSSYEQYF
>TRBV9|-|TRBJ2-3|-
TGTGCCAGCAGCGTAGTTAGCGGCACAGATACGCAGTATTTT
CASSVVSGTDTQYF
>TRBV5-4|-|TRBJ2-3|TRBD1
TGTGCCAGCAGCTTCGGACAGGGTCGGACAGATACGCAGTATTTT
CASSFGQGRTDTQYF
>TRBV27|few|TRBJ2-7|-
TGTGCCAGCAGTTTATACAGGAGCTCCTACGAGCAGTACTTC
CASSLYRSSYEQYF
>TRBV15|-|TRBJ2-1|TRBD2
TGTGCCACCAGCAGAGATTTGGGCCTAGCGGGAGGGGACAATGAGCAGTTCTTC
CATSRDLGLAGGDNEQFF
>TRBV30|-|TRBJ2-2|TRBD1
TGTGCCTGGAGTCAGCCTGGACAGGGGTACGGCGGGGAGCTGTTTTTT
CAWSQPGQGYGGELFF
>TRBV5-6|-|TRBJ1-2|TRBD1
TGTGCCAGCAGCCGTGTACAGGGGCAGATCTATGGCTACACCTTC
CASSRVQGQIYGYTF
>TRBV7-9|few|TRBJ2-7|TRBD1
TGTGCCAGCAGCGACACAGACAGGGACATTCCCTACGAGCAGTACTTC
CASSDTDRDIPYEQYF
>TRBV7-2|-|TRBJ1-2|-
TGTGCCAGCAGCCCCGGACAGCCCTATGGCTACACCTTC
CASSPGQPYGYTF
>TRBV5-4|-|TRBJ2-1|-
TGTGCCAGCACCCGATCGCAGGGGAATGAGCAGTTCTTC
CASTRSQGNEQFF
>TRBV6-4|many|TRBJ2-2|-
TGTGCCAGCAGTGAAGGGACCGGGGAGCTGTTTTTT
CASSEGTGELFF
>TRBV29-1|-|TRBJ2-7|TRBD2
TGCAGCGTCGCACTAGCGATCAGCTCCTACGAGCAGTACTTC
CSVALAISSYEQYF
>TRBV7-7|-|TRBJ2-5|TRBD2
TGTGCTAGCAGCCGCGGGACTAGCGGGAGTCGGGAGACCCAGTACTTC
CASSRGTSGSRETQYF
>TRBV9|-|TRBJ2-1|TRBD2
TGTGCCAGCAGCGTCTATAGCGGGACCTCCTACAATGAGCAGTTCTTC
CASSVYSGTSYNEQFF
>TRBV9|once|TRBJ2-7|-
TGTGCCAGCAGCGTAACCGTTACGGGAGTCCACGAGCAGTACTTC
CASSVTVTGVHEQYF
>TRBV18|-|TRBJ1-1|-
TGTGCCAGCTCACCAACATTTGCGCGGGAAGCTTTCTTT
CASSPTFAREAFF
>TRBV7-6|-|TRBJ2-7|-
TGTGCCAGCAGCTTAACCGGAGGTAGCCTATACGAGCAGTACTTC
CASSLTGGSLYEQYF
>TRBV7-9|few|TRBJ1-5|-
TGTGCCAGCAGACCCACAGGTAGCAATCAGCCCCAGCATTTT
CASRPTGSNQPQHF
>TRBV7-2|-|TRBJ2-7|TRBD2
TGTGCCAGCAGCCTTAGCGGGAGGGCCTACGAGCAGTACTTC
CASSLSGRAYEQYF
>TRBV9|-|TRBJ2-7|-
TGTGCCAGCAGCCCAGCAAACTTC
CASSPANF
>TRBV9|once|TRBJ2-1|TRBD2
TGTGCCAGCAGCGTAGCTTCTAGCGGAGTCTACAATGAGCAGTTCTTC
CASSVASSGVYNEQFF
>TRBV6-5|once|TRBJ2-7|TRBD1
TGTGCCAGCAGTTACCTCAGGGGGCTCGACGAGCAGTACTTC
CASSYLRGLDEQYF
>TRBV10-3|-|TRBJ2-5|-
TGTGCCATCGGGGGGGAACAGGGTTCGGGCCAAGAGACCCAGTACTTC
CAIGGEQGSGQETQYF
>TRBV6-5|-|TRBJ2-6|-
TGTGCCAGCAAGAACCTGGCTGGGGCCAACGTCCTGACTTTC
CASKNLAGANVLTF
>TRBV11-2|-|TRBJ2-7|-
TGTGCCAGCAGCTTATCTCTAGCTAGCTCCTACGAGCAGTACTTC
CASSLSLASSYEQYF
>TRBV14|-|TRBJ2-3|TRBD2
TGTGCCAGCAGAGGGACTAGCGGTCAGGGTACGCAGTATTTT
CASRGTSGQGTQYF
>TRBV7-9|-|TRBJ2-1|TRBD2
TGTGCCAGCAGCTTAGCTAGCGGGAGGGTCGGTGAGCAGTTCTTC
CASSLASGRVGEQFF
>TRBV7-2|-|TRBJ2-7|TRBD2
TGTGCCAGCAGCGGGGGGCTAGCGGGATTCTACGAGCAGTACTTC
CASSGGLAGFYEQYF
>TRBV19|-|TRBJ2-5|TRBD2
TGTGCCAGTAGTAGGGGACTAGCGGGAGCCCAAGAGACCCAGTACTTC
CASSRGLAGAQETQYF
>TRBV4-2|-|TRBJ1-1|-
TGTGCCAGCAGCCAAGAACTTTTGGAGGAGGAAGCTTTCTTT
CASSQELLEEEAFF
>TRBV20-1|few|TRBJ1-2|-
TGCAGTGCTATTTCAGGGCCCGGCTACACCTTC
CSAISGPGYTF
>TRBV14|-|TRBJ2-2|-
TGTGCCAGCAGCCAGAGGGCATTCGCCGGGGAGCTGTTTTTT
CASSQRAFAGELFF
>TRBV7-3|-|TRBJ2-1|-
TGTGCCAGCAGCGTTACTAGGAGGGATGAGCAGTTCTTC
CASSVTRRDEQFF
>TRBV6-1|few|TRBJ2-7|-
TGTGCCAGCAGTGGCCAGTTCTACGAGCAGTACTTC
CASSGQFYEQYF
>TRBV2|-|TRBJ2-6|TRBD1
TGTGCCAGTCTCTCGAGACAGGGGGGAACTGGGGCCAACGTCCTGACTTTC
CASLSRQGGTGANVLTF
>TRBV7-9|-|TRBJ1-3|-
TGTGCCAGCAGCCGGAGGGCTTCTGGAAACACCATATATTTT
CASSRRASGNTIYF
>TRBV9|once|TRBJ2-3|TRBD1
TGTGCCAGCAGCGTAGCTAGGGGACAGAGCACAGATACGCAGTATTTT
CASSVARGQSTDTQYF
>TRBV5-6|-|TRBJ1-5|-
TGTGCCAGCAGCTTGATAACTCCGGGGGAGCCCCAGCATTTT
CASSLITPGEPQHF
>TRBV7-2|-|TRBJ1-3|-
TGTGCCAGCAGCTTAGAGGGGCTTCTTGGAAACACCATATATTTT
CASSLEGLLGNTIYF
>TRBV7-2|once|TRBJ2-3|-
TGTGCCAGCAGCTTCTCCTACTACACAGATACGCAGTATTTT
CASSFSYYTDTQYF
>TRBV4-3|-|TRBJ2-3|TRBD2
TGCGCCAGCAGCAGACTAGCGGGAGGGTTGGATACGCAGTATTTT
CASSRLAGGLDTQYF
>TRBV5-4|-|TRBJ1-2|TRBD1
TGTGCCAGCAGCTTTGTGTCAGGGGGCGCAGCTAACTATGGCTACACCTTC
CASSFVSGGAANYGYTF
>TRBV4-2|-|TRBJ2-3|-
TGTGCCAGCAGCCAAGATGTTTTAGCACAAACGCAGTATTTT
CASSQDVLAQTQYF
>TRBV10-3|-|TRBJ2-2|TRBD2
TGTGCCACCGGGGCTAGCGGGAGACCGACCGGGGAGCTGTTTTTT
CATGASGRPTGELFF
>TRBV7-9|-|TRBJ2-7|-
TGTGCCAGCAGCTTTTATGGGGACCGGGATGGACCCTACGAGCAGTACTTC
CASSFYGDRDGPYEQYF
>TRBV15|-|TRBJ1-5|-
TGTGCCACCAGCGTCCGGTTATTCGAGAATCAGCCCCAGCATTTT
CATSVRLFENQPQHF
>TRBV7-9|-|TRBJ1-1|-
TGTGCCAGCAGTCTAGTGAACACTGAAGCTTTCTTT
CASSLVNTEAFF